This T cell receptor (beta chain) is from a study of blood T cell repertoires in COVID-19. Using immunoSEQ multiplex PCR, the repertoire was profiled, and TCRdb retains in-frame clones only, with some absent. Of 190,000 or so clones in the sample, more than 70% were seen once. Germline CDR1 is SGHAT and CDR2 is FQNNGV. J lost 7 bases, V lost 4 bases, and 6 bases had no gene match. CDR3 length equals 14 residues. The sequencing sample was made of PBMCs or T cells enriched from blood (not recorded which). The chain joins TRBV11-2 to TRBJ1-2; TRBD1 aligns across 10 bases. This receptor was taken from a woman aged 18-35 years who had recovered from COVID-19. The CDR3 sequence: CASSSIRDRGGYTF. The CDR3 DNA sequence: TGTGCCAGCAGCTCCATCCGGGACAGGGGTGGCTACACCTTC.